This section outlines one T cell receptor (beta chain) sequence together with its context. No conserved phenylalanine or tryptophan ends this CDR3, so it is likely a read error. The DNA is left out, because the CDR3 cannot be placed on it with certainty; the CDR3 is given as TCRdb lists it. These data belong to a study of siplizumab effects on memory and regulatory T cells. Clones were sequenced by immunoSEQ multiplex PCR, and TCRdb holds only the in-frame ones, with some missing. The table has about 100,000 clones, 94% seen once. From its first to its last residue, the CDR3 has 11 amino acids. CDR1 LNHDA and CDR2 SQIVND come from the germline V gene (reference sequence).

Source material: non-Treg CD4+ T cells sorted from blood. The clonotype was recovered from a human donor in good health. V is TRBV19 and J is TRBJ1-4; the table's D call, TRBD1, was not checked against the DNA. The CDR3 sequence: CASICQHRVWR.